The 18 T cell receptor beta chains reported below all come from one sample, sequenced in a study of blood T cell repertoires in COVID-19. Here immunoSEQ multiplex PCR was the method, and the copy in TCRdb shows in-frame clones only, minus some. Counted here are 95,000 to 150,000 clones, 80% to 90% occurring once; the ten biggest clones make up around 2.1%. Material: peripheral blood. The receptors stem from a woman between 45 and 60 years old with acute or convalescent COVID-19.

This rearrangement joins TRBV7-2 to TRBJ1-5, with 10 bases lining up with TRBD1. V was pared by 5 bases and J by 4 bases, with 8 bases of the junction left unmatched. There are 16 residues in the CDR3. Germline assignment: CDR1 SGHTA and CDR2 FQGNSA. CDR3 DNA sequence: TGTGCCAGCAGCCCAAGGGACAGGGGACAAAATCAGCCCCAGCATTTT. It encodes CASSPRDRGQNQPQHF.

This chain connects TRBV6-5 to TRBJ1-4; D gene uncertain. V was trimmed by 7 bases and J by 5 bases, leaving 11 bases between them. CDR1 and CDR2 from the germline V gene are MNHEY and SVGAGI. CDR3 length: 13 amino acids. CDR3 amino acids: CASTRAGNEKLFF. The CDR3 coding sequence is TGTGCCAGCACCCGCGCGGGGAATGAAAAACTGTTTTTT.

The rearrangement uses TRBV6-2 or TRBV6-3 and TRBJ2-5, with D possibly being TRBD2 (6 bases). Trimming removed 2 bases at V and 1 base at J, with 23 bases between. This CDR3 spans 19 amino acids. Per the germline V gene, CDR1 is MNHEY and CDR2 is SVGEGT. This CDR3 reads CASSYEYSPTGGTQETQYF. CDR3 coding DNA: TGTGCCAGCAGTTACGAGTATAGCCCTACGGGCGGGACCCAAGAGACCCAGTACTTC.

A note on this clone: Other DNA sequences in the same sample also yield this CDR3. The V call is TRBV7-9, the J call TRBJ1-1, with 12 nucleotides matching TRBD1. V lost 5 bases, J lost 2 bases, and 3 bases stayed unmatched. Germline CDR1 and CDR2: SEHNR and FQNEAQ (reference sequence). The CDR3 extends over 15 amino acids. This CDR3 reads CASSPGTGGNTEAFF. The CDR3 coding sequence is TGTGCCAGCAGCCCAGGGACAGGGGGCAACACTGAAGCTTTCTTT.

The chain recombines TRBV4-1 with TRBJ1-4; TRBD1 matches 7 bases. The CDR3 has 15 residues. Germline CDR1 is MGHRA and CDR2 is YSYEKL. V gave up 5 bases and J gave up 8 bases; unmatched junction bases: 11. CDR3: CASSTPDRRQEKLFF. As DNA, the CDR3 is TGCGCCAGCAGCACCCCGGACAGGAGACAGGAAAAACTGTTTTTT.

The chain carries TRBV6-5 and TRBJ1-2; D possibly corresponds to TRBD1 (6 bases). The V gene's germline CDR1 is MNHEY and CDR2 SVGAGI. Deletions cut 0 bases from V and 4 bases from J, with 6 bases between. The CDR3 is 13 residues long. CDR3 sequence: CASSYSTGYGYTF. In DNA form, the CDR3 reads TGTGCCAGCAGTTACTCGACAGGCTATGGCTACACCTTC.

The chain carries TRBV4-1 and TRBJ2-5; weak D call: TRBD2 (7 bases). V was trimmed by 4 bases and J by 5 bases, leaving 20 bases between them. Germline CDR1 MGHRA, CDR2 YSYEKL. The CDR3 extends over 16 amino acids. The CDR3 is CASSPLVAGARETQYF. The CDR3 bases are TGCGCCAGCAGCCCCCTGGTGGCGGGGGCCCGGGAGACCCAGTACTTC.

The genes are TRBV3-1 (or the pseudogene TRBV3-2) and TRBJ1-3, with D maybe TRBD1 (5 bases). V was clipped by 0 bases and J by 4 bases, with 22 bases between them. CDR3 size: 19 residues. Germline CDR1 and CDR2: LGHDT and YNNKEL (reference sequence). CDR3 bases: TGTGCCAGCAGCCAAGATCGGGCAGACCGGGGGGTCTTCGGAAACACCATATATTTT. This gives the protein CASSQDRADRGVFGNTIYF.

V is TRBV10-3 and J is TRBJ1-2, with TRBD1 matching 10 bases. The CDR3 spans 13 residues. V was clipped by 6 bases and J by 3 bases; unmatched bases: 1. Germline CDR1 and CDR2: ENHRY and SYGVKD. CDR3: CAIRGQGDYGYTF. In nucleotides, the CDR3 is TGTGCCATCAGAGGACAGGGGGACTATGGCTACACCTTC.

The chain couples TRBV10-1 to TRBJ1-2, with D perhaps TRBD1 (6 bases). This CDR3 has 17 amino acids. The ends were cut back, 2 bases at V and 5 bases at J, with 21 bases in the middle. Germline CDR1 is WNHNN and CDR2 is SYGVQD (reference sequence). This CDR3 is CASSEKVMGARAYGYTF. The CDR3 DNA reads TGCGCCAGCAGTGAGAAGGTTATGGGGGCGCGGGCTTATGGCTACACCTTC.

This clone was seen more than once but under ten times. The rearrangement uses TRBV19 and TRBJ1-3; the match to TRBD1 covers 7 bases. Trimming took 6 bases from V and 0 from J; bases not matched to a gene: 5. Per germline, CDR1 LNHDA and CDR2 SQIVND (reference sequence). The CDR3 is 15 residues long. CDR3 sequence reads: CASSLDRYSGNTIYF. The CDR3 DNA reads TGTGCCAGTAGCCTGGACAGGTACTCTGGAAACACCATATATTTT.

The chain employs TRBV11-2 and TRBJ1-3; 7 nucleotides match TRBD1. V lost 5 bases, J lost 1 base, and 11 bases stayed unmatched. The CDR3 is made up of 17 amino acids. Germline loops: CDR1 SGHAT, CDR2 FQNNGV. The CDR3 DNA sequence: TGTGCCAGCAGCCGCCCCTACGGGACAGAATCTGGAAACACCATATATTTT. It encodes CASSRPYGTESGNTIYF.

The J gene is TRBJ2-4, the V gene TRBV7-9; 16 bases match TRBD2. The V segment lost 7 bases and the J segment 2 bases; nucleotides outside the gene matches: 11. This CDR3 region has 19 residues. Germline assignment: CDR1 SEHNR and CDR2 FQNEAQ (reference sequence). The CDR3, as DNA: TGTGCCAGCACACCTTTCCCGGGACTAGCGGGGGGGTCCAAAAACATTCAGTACTTC. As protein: CASTPFPGLAGGSKNIQYF. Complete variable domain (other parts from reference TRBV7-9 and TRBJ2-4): DTGVSQNPRHKITKRGQNVTFRCDPISEHNRLYWYRQTLGQGPEFLTYFQNEAQLEKSRLLSDRFSAERPKGSFSTLEIQRTEQGDSAMYLCASTPFPGLAGGSKNIQYFGAGTRLSVL.

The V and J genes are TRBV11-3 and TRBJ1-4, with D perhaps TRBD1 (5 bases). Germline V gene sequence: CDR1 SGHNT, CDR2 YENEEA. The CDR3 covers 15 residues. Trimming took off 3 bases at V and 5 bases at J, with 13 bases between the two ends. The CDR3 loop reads CASSFQGKGNEKLFF. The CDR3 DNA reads TGTGCCAGCAGCTTTCAGGGAAAAGGCAATGAAAAACTGTTTTTT.

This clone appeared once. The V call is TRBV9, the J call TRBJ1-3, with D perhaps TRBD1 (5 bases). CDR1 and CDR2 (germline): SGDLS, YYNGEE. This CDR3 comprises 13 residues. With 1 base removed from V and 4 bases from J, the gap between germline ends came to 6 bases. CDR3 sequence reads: CASSVRGGNTIYF. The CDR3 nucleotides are TGTGCCAGCAGCGTAAGGGGCGGAAACACCATATATTTT.

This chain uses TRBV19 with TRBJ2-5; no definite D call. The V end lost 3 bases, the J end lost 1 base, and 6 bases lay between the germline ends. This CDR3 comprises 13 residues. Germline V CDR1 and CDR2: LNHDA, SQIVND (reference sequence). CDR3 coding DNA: TGTGCCAGTAGTATTATCAGCCAAGAGACCCAGTACTTC. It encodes CASSIISQETQYF.

In DNA, the CDR3 is TGTGCCAGCAGTCCTACAGGGGTCAATGAGCAGTTCTTC. It specifies CASSPTGVNEQFF. V gene TRBV6-5 combines with J gene TRBJ2-1; the match to TRBD1 covers 7 bases. The trim removed 5 bases at V and 6 bases at J, leaving 4 bases unmatched. Per germline, CDR1 MNHEY and CDR2 SVGAGI. This CDR3 comprises 13 residues.

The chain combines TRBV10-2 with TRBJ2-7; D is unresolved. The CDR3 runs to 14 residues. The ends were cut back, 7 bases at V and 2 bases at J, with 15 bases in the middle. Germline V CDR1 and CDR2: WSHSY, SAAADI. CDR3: CASNPDSTAYEQYF. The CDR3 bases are TGCGCCAGCAATCCCGACTCTACCGCCTACGAGCAGTACTTC.